The present entry profiles one T cell receptor (beta chain) with its context. Its antigen remains undetermined. Within one base of it there is no much larger clone, and no base qualities were kept. The CDR3 sequence holds 14 residues, the cysteine and phenylalanine included. Solely the CDR3 DNA is kept, with 42 bases framed from the first base. Per the germline V gene, MDHEN is the CDR1 and SYDVKM is the CDR2. V lost 6 bases and J lost 6 bases, and the count of bases not matched to a germline gene is 9. These data are taken from a study of patients and donors after allogeneic stem cell transplantation (dated by TCRdb to 2019 to 2021). To prepare the library, RT-PCR was applied. TCRdb lists the instrument as NextSeq 550. TCRdb reran the public reads through fastp at Q25 and MiXCR, keeping productive beta chains. Every CDR3 protein is listed once, alongside the most common genes and DNA of its rows. This sample holds over 350,000 distinct CDR3 sequences; 16% were observed only once. Of the sample, less than 8% falls within the top ten clones.

This chain is built from TRBV28 and TRBJ2-7; TRBD1 matches 9 bases in the middle. This receptor was identified in a human donor who was either an allogeneic HSCT recipient or a stem cell or donor lymphocyte infusion donor (not recorded which). It is not recorded whose cells these are; they may come from a transplant donor. Sequencing input: blood, either unsorted or a sorted T cell fraction (not recorded which). The sequence in DNA is TGTGCCAGCAGCGGAGACAGGGGGTCGCGCGAGCAGTACTTC. It translates as CASSGDRGSREQYF.